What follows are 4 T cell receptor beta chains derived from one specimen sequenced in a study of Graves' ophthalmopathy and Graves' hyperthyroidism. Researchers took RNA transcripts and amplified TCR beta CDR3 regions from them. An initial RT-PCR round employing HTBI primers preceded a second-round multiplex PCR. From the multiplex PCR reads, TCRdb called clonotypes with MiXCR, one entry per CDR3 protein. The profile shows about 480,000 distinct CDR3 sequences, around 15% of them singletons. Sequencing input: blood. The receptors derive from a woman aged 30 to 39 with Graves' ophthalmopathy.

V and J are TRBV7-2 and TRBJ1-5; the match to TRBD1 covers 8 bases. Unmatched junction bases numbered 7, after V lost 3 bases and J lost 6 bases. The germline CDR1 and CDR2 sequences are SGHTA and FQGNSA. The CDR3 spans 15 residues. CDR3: CASSFETGAGQPQHF. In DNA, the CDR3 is TGTGCCAGCAGCTTTGAGACAGGGGCTGGTCAGCCCCAGCATTTT.

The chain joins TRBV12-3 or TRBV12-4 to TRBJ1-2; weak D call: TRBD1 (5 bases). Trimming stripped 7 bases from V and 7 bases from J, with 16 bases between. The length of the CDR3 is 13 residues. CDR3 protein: CASTYRGVGGYTF. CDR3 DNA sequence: TGTGCCAGCACTTATCGAGGGGTCGGTGGCTACACCTTC.

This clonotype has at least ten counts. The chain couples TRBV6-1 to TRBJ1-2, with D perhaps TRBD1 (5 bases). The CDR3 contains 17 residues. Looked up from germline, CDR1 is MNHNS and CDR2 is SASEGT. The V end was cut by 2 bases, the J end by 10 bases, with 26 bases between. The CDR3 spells CASSERWGGASSVSYTF. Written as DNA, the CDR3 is TGTGCCAGCAGTGAACGGTGGGGGGGAGCCTCTTCGGTGTCCTACACCTTC.

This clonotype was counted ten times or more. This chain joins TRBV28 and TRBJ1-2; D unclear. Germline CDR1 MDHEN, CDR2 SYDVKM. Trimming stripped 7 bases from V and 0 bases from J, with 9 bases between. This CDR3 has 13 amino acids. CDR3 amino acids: CASTGGTNYGYTF. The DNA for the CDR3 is TGTGCCAGCACGGGTGGAACTAACTATGGCTACACCTTC.